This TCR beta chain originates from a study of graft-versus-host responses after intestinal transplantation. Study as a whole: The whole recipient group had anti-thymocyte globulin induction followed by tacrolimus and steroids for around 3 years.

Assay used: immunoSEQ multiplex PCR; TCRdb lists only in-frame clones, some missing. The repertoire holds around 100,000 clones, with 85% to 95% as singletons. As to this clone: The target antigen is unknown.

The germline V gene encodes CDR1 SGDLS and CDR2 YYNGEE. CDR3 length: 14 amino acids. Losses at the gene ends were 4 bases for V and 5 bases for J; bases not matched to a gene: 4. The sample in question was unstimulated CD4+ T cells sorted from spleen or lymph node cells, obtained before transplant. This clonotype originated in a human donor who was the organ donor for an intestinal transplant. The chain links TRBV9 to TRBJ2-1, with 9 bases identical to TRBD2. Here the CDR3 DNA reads TGTGCCAGCAGCTTGACTAGCGGTCACAATGAGCAGTTCTTC. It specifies CASSLTSGHNEQFF.